A selection of T cell receptor beta chains follows, all from one sample in a study of cytomegalovirus exposure and HLA in healthy donors. The assay was immunoSEQ multiplex PCR, and TCRdb's table has in-frame clones only and misses some. The sample comprises around 170,000 clones, around 80% of which are singletons, and roughly 0.76% rests with the top ten. Source material: PBMCs. These receptors all stem from a woman aged 40 to 50 in good health and CMV-seronegative. The CDR3 runs from the conserved cysteine through the conserved F or W. A D gene is named only where the DNA matches it firmly. The size of a clone is reported for some rows only, either as once, few or many, or as a class for expanded clones.

D: -; size: -; V: TRBV18; J: TRBJ2-1; DNA: TGTGCCAGCTCCAACAGGTACAATGAGCAGTTCTTC; CDR3: CASSNRYNEQFF
D: TRBD2; size: once; V: TRBV9; J: TRBJ2-7; DNA: TGTGCCAGCAGCGAAGGGACTAGCTCGACCTTCTACGAGCAGTACTTC; CDR3: CASSEGTSSTFYEQYF
D: TRBD2; size: -; V: TRBV28; J: TRBJ2-7; DNA: TGTGCGTCCGGGCGGGAGGCTTTTTGGTACTTC; CDR3: CASGREAFWYF
D: -; size: -; V: TRBV19; J: TRBJ1-1; DNA: TGTGCCAGTAGTATGGCTTGGCAAAGAAACACTGAAGCTTTCTTT; CDR3: CASSMAWQRNTEAFF
D: TRBD1; size: -; V: TRBV5-6; J: TRBJ2-2; DNA: TGTGCCAGCAGTCTCAGGGACAGGGACACCGGGGAGCTGTTTTTT; CDR3: CASSLRDRDTGELFF
D: -; size: few; V: TRBV30; J: TRBJ1-4; DNA: TGTGCCTGGAGGCGACTGACAGGCCATAATGAAAAACTGTTTTTT; CDR3: CAWRRLTGHNEKLFF
D: -; size: -; V: TRBV6-1; J: TRBJ1-2; DNA: TGTGCCAGCAGTGAAGCTGGGGGGGTAAGGTATGGCTACACCTTC; CDR3: CASSEAGGVRYGYTF
D: -; size: -; V: TRBV5-4; J: TRBJ2-7; DNA: TGTGCCAGCAGCCAAGGGACTGAGGACGAGCAGTACTTC; CDR3: CASSQGTEDEQYF
D: -; size: -; V: TRBV5-1; J: TRBJ2-7; DNA: TGCGCCAGCAGATTGGACGGGATGCGACCCTACGAGCAGTACTTC; CDR3: CASRLDGMRPYEQYF
D: -; size: -; V: TRBV19; J: TRBJ2-7; DNA: TGTGCCAGTAGTTTCCTCGGAGACAGACCCTACGAGCAGTACTTC; CDR3: CASSFLGDRPYEQYF
D: -; size: few; V: TRBV30; J: TRBJ1-1; DNA: TGTGCCTGGAGCGCTTTCCAGGGGAACACTGAAGCTTTCTTT; CDR3: CAWSAFQGNTEAFF
D: TRBD1; size: -; V: TRBV11-3; J: TRBJ1-3; DNA: TGTGCCAGCAGCACAACCGGGGACAGGGGGAGCTCTGGAAACACCATATATTTT; CDR3: CASSTTGDRGSSGNTIYF
D: TRBD2; size: -; V: TRBV5-6; J: TRBJ2-1; DNA: TGTGCCAGCAGCTTGAGAAGCGGGGGGGCCTTGGGGGATGAGCAGTTCTTC; CDR3: CASSLRSGGALGDEQFF
D: -; size: -; V: TRBV7-9; J: TRBJ1-1; DNA: TGTGCCAGCAGCTCCAGTCCCCCTGAAGCTTTCTTT; CDR3: CASSSSPPEAFF
D: TRBD2; size: many; V: TRBV19; J: TRBJ2-7; DNA: TGTGCCAGTAGTATCCCGGGACTAGCGGGGACCTACGAGCAGTACTTC; CDR3: CASSIPGLAGTYEQYF
D: TRBD1; size: few; V: TRBV18; J: TRBJ1-1; DNA: TGTGCCAGCTCACCAAGACAGGGTTTTGAGTACACTGAAGCTTTCTTT; CDR3: CASSPRQGFEYTEAFF
D: -; size: -; V: TRBV30; J: TRBJ2-5; DNA: TGTGCCTGGAGTCCGGGACTCCAAGAGACCCAGTACTTC; CDR3: CAWSPGLQETQYF
D: -; size: few; V: TRBV15; J: TRBJ1-1; DNA: TGTGCCACCAGCAGAGATCAGGGGATGAACACTGAAGCTTTCTTT; CDR3: CATSRDQGMNTEAFF